This TCR beta chain stems from a study of blood T cells in healthy people across ages. Together with a sample-barcoded 5' primer, a J-beta primer mix was included in a second PCR lasting roughly 6 to 12 cycles. With 12 random nucleotides, a template-switch adaptor tagged each individual cDNA molecule. Individual samples furnished no less than 2.5 million CDR3-containing paired-end reads apiece. In TCRdb, the 5' RACE reads were re-called with MiXCR into one record per CDR3 protein. The sample lists approximately 880,000 distinct CDR3 sequences, roughly 52% occurring once. Donors were healthy Caucasian individuals from Russia aged roughly 6 to 95. Study-wide points: Leaving the PBMCs unsorted stopped any conclusive comparison of naive versus antigen-experienced cells.

In the case of this clonotype: Its specificity is unknown.

The CDR3 has 15 residues. Per germline, CDR1 MDHEN and CDR2 SYDVKM. Sequenced: blood. The clonotype was recovered from a man aged 30 to 45 in good health. The chain employs TRBV28 and TRBJ2-4; 7 bases are shared with TRBD1. The tail of the sequence fits TRBJ2-7 better, so the J call may be wrong. CDR3 sequence (DNA): TGTGCCAGCAGCGGCCGGGCAGGGGGTACCTACGAGCAGTACTTC. It encodes CASSGRAGGTYEQYF.